One sample yielded the 7 T cell receptor beta chains listed below, sequenced in a study of shared clonotypes between healthy human individuals. Sequencing was performed with immunoSEQ multiplex PCR; in TCRdb, only in-frame clones are kept and a portion is missing. The sample lists some 1 million clones; 70% to 80% were seen once. The sequenced material came from memory CD4+ T cells sorted from blood. Subset of the sample: CD45RA-negative fraction. These receptors all stem from a man aged 18 to 29 in good health.

The chain is built from TRBV27 and TRBJ2-7; perhaps D is TRBD1 or TRBD2 (5 bases each). The germline gives CDR1 MNHEY, CDR2 SMNVEV (reference sequence). This CDR3 contains 14 residues. V lost 5 bases to trimming and J lost 1 base, with 12 bases between them. CDR3 bases: TGTGCCAGCAGTCCGCGGGCAGGGTCCTACGAGCAGTACTTC. It is translated as CASSPRAGSYEQYF.

This clone was counted between two and nine times. This sequence joins TRBV27 and TRBJ2-2; 7 positions match TRBD2. V shed 5 bases and J 8 bases; nucleotides not matched to a gene: 14. Germline V gene sequence: CDR1 MNHEY, CDR2 SMNVEV (reference sequence). This CDR3 spans 16 amino acids. The DNA of the CDR3 is TGTGCCAGCAGTCCGCCGCGGGGCGGGGGTCAGGGGGAGCTGTTTTTT. Protein product: CASSPPRGGGQGELFF.

V usage is TRBV29-1 and J usage is TRBJ2-2, with 7 bases lining up with TRBD1. This CDR3 has 15 amino acids. Germline lookup yields CDR1 SQVTM and CDR2 ANQGSEA. The ends lost 6 bases at V and 2 bases at J; junction bases unmatched: 9. CDR3 region: CSVDKGARNTGELFF. CDR3 in DNA: TGCAGCGTAGATAAGGGGGCGCGTAACACCGGGGAGCTGTTTTTT.

This chain links TRBV5-6 with TRBJ2-4; no firm D call. CDR1 and CDR2 from the germline V gene are SGHDT and YYEEEE. This CDR3 has 13 amino acids. Trimming cost V 1 base and J 4 bases, with 6 bases left between them. CDR3 nucleotide sequence: TGTGCCAGCAGCTTGAGGGAAAAAAACATTCAGTACTTC. It encodes CASSLREKNIQYF.

This CDR3 reads CASSENRAGVQETQYF. CDR3 DNA sequence: TGTGCCAGCAGTGAAAACAGGGCGGGGGTCCAAGAGACCCAGTACTTC. The J gene is TRBJ2-5, the V gene TRBV2, with a tentative D call TRBD2 (7 bases). The CDR3 is 16 residues long. Germline V gene data show CDR1 as SNHLY and CDR2 as FYNNEI. Trimming stripped 2 bases from V and 1 base from J, with 14 bases between.

V usage is TRBV30 and J usage is TRBJ2-5; TRBD1 or TRBD2 may be the D gene (5 bases each). From germline, CDR1 is GTSNPN and CDR2 SVGIG (reference sequence). Trimming removed 8 bases from V and 5 bases from J, with 18 bases in between. The CDR3 contains 13 residues. This chain's CDR3 is CATQGASRETQYF. The CDR3 coding sequence is TGTGCCACCCAAGGGGCTAGCCGGGAGACCCAGTACTTC. The entire variable domain, with the rest obtained from reference TRBV30 and TRBJ2-5, is as follows: SQTIHQWPATLVQPVGSPLSLECTVEGTSNPNLYWYRQAAGRGLQLLFYSVGIGQISSEVPQNLSASRPQDRQFILSSKKLLLSDSGFYLCATQGASRETQYFGPGTRLLVL.

This chain links TRBV5-4 with TRBJ1-3; TRBD1 matches at 7 bases. The CDR3 is made up of 15 amino acids. Germline lookup yields CDR1 SGHNT and CDR2 YYREEE (reference sequence). Unmatched junction bases numbered 8, after V lost 4 bases and J lost 4 bases. The CDR3 sequence is CASSLVPGQGNTIYF. As DNA, the CDR3 is TGTGCCAGCAGCCTTGTCCCGGGACAGGGAAACACCATATATTTT.